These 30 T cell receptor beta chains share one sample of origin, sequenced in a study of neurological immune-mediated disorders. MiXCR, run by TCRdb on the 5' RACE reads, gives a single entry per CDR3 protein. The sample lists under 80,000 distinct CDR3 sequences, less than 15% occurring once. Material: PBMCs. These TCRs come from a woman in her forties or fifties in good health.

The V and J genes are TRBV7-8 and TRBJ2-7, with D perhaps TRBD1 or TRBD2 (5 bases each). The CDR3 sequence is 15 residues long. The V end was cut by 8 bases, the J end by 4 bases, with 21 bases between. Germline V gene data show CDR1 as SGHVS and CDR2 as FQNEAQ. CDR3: CASFQGIEGRYEQYF. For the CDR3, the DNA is TGTGCCAGCTTCCAGGGAATTGAGGGGCGATACGAGCAGTACTTC.

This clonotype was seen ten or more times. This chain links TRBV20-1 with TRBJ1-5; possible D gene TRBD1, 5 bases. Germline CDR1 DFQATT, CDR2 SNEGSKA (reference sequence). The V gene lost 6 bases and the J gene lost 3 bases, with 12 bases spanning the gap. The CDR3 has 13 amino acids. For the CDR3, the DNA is TGCAGTGCCCCGGGACGGAACAATCAGCCCCAGCATTTT. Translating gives CSAPGRNNQPQHF.

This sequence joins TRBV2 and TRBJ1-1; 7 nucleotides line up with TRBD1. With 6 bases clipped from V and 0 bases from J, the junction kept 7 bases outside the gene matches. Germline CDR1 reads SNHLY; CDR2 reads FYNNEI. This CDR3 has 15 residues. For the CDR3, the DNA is TGTGCCAGCAGCTCCAGGACAGGAGTGAACACTGAAGCTTTCTTT. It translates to CASSSRTGVNTEAFF.

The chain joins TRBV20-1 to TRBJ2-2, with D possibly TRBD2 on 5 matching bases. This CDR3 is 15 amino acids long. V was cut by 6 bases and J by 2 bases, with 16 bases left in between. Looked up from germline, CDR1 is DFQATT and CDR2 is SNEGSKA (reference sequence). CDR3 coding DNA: TGCAGTGCACAACTCGGGGAGAGTAACACCGGGGAGCTGTTTTTT. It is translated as CSAQLGESNTGELFF.

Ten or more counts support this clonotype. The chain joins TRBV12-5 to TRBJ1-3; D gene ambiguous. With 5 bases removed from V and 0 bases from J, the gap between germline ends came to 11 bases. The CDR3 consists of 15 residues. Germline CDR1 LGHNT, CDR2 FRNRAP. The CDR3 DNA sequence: TGTGCTAGTGGTAGGTCTTCACTCTCTGGAAACACCATATATTTT. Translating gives CASGRSSLSGNTIYF. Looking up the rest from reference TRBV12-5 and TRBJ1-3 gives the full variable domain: DARVTQTPRHKVTEMGQEVTMRCQPILGHNTVFWYRQTMMQGLELLAYFRNRAPLDDSGMPKDRFSAEMPDATLATLKIQPSEPRDSAVYFCASGRSSLSGNTIYFGEGSWLTVV.

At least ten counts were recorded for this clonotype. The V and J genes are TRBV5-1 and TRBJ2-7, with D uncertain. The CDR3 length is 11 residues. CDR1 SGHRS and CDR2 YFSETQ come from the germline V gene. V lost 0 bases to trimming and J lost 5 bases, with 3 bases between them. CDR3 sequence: CASSLADEQYF. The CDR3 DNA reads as TGCGCCAGCAGCTTGGCCGACGAGCAGTACTTC.

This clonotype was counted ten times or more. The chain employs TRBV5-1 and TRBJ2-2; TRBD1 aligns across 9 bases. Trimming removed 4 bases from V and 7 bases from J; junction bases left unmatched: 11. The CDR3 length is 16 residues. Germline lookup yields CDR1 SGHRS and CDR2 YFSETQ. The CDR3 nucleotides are TGCGCCAGCAGCCGGACCGGGACAGGGAGTAACGGGGAGCTGTTTTTT. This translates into CASSRTGTGSNGELFF.

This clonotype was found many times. CDR3 region: CASSTPGGFWDEKLFF. The CDR3 bases are TGTGCCAGCAGCACTCCAGGGGGATTTTGGGATGAAAAACTGTTTTTT. The chain is built from TRBV7-8 and TRBJ1-4, with TRBD1 identical over 7 bases. This CDR3 is built from 16 residues. The germline CDR1 and CDR2 sequences are SGHVS and FQNEAQ. Losses at the gene ends were 5 bases for V and 6 bases for J; bases not matched to a gene: 12.

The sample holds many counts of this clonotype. The DNA for the CDR3 is TGCGCCAGCAGCATCGACGCGGGCTCCTACAATGAGCAGTTCTTC. This gives the protein CASSIDAGSYNEQFF. The J gene is TRBJ2-1, the V gene TRBV5-1, with D maybe TRBD2 (5 bases). Trimming took 4 bases from V and 0 from J, leaving 11 bases between them. The CDR3 is made up of 15 amino acids. CDR1 is SGHRS, CDR2 YFSETQ, per germline. Supplemented by reference TRBV5-1 and TRBJ2-1, the full variable domain reads KAGVTQTPRYLIKTRGQQVTLSCSPISGHRSVSWYQQTPGQGLQFLFEYFSETQRNKGNFPGRFSGRQFSNSRSEMNVSTLELGDSALYLCASSIDAGSYNEQFFGPGTRLTVL.

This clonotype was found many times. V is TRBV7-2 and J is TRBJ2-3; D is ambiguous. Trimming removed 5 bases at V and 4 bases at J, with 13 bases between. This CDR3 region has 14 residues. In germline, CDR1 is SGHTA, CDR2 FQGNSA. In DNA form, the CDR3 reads TGTGCCAGCAGCCCGAGCGTTAGGTCAGATACGCAGTATTTT. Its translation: CASSPSVRSDTQYF.

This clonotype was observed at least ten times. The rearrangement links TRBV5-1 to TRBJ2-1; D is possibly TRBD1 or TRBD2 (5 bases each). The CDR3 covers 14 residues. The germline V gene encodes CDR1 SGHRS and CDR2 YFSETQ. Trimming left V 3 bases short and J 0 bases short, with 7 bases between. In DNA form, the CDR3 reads TGCGCCAGCAGCTGGGACCCCTCCTACAATGAGCAGTTCTTC. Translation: CASSWDPSYNEQFF.

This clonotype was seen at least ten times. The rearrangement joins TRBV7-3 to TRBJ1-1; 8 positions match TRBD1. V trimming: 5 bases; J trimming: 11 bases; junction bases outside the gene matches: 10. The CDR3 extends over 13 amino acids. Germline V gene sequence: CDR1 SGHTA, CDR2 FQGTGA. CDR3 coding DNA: TGTGCCAGCAGCGACTGGACAGGGAAAATGGCTTTCTTT. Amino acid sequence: CASSDWTGKMAFF.

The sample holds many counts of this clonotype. CDR3 bases: TGCAGTGCTGGGGGTTCTGGAAACACCATATATTTT. It yields the protein CSAGGSGNTIYF. The chain recombines TRBV20-1 with TRBJ1-3; possible D gene TRBD1, 5 bases. Trimming pared 5 bases from V and 1 base from J, leaving 6 bases between. This CDR3 region has 12 residues. The germline gives CDR1 DFQATT, CDR2 SNEGSKA (reference sequence).

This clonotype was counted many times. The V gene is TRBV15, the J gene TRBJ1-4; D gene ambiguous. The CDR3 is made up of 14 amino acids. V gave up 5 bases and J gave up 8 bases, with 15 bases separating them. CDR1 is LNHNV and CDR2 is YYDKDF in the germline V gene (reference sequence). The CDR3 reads CATSDDWVWEKLFF. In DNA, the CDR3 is TGTGCCACCAGCGATGACTGGGTTTGGGAAAAACTGTTTTTT.

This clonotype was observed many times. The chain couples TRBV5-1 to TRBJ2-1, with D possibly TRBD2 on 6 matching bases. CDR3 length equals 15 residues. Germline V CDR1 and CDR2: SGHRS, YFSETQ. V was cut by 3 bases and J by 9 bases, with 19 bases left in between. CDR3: CASSSGVRGGGEQFF. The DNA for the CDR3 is TGCGCCAGCAGCTCTGGAGTACGGGGAGGAGGTGAGCAGTTCTTC.

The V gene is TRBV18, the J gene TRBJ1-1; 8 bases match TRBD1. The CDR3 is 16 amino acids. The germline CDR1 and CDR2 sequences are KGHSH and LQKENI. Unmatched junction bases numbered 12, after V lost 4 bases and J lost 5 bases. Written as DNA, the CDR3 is TGTGCCAGCTCACTCGGACAGGGAAGGCTATTAACTGAAGCTTTCTTT. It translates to CASSLGQGRLLTEAFF.

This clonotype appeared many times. Written as DNA, the CDR3 is TGCAGCTCCCGGGCAGGGTGGACAGATACGCAGTATTTT. Protein sequence: CSSRAGWTDTQYF. V and J are TRBV29-1 and TRBJ2-3, with a tentative D call TRBD1 (5 bases). V shed 8 bases and J shed 3 bases, with 15 bases lying between them. The germline CDR1 and CDR2 sequences are SQVTM and ANQGSEA. CDR3 size: 13 residues.

The CDR3 region has the DNA TGCAGTGCTAGACTTCCAGGTTGGGGACATCGCAATCAGCCCCAGCATTTT. Its protein is CSARLPGWGHRNQPQHF. This chain connects TRBV20-1 to TRBJ1-5, with D perhaps matching TRBD1 (6 bases). V was cut by 2 bases and J by 2 bases, with 19 bases left in between. The CDR3 covers 17 residues. CDR1 and CDR2 (germline): DFQATT, SNEGSKA (reference sequence).

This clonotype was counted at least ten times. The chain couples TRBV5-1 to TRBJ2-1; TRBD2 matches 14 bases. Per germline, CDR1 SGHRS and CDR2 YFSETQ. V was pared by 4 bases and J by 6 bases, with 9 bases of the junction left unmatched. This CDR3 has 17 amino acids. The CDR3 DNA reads TGCGCCAGCAGCCCGACTAGCGGGGGGGCCGGGAGCAATGAGCAGTTCTTC. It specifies CASSPTSGGAGSNEQFF. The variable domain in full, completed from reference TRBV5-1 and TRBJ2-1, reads KAGVTQTPRYLIKTRGQQVTLSCSPISGHRSVSWYQQTPGQGLQFLFEYFSETQRNKGNFPGRFSGRQFSNSRSEMNVSTLELGDSALYLCASSPTSGGAGSNEQFFGPGTRLTVL.

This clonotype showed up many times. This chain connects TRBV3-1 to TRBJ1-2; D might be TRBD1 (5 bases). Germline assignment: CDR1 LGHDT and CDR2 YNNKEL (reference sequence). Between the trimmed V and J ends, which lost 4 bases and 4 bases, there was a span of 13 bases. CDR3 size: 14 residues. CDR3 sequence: CASSLRDGSYGYTF. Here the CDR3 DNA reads TGTGCCAGCAGCCTCCGGGACGGATCCTATGGCTACACCTTC.

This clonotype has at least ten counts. The CDR3 loop reads CASSLFQGGSLRAQHF. Written as DNA, the CDR3 is TGTGCCAGCAGCTTGTTTCAGGGGGGATCTTTGAGGGCCCAGCATTTT. V and J are TRBV5-6 and TRBJ1-5; 7 nucleotides agree with TRBD1. The ends lost 1 base at V and 11 bases at J; junction bases unmatched: 15. Germline values: CDR1 SGHDT, CDR2 YYEEEE. The CDR3 loop spans 16 amino acids.

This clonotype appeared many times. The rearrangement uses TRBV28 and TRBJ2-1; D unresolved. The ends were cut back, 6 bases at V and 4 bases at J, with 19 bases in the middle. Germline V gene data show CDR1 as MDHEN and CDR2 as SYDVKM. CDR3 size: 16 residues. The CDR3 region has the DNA TGTGCCAGCAGCCCCGAAAGCTTTTATGGGTACAATGAGCAGTTCTTC. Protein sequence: CASSPESFYGYNEQFF.

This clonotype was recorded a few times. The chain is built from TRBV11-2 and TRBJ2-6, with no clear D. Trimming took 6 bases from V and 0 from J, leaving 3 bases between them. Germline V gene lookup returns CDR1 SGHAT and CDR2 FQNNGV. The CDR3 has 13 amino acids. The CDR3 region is CASSVSGANVLTF. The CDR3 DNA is TGTGCCAGCAGTGTCTCTGGGGCCAACGTCCTGACTTTC.

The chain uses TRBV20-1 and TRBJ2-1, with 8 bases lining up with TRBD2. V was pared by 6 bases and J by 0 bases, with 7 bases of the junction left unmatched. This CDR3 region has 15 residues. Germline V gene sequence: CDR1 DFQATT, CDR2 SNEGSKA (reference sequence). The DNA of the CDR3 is TGCAGTGCCCACCAACTAGCGGACTCCTACAATGAGCAGTTCTTC. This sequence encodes CSAHQLADSYNEQFF.

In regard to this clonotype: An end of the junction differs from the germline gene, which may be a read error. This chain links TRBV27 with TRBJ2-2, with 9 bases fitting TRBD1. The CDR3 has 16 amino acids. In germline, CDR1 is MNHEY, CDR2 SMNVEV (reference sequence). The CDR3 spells CASSPPGQGLAGEPFF. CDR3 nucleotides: TGTGCCAGCAGTCCACCGGGACAGGGTTTGGCCGGGGAGCCGTTTTTT.

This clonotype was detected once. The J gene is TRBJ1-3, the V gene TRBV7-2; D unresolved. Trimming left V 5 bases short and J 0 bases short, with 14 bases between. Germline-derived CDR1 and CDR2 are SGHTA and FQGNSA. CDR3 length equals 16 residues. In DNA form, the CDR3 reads TGTGCCAGCAGCCGACTCCTTACTTCCTCTGGAAACACCATATATTTT. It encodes CASSRLLTSSGNTIYF.

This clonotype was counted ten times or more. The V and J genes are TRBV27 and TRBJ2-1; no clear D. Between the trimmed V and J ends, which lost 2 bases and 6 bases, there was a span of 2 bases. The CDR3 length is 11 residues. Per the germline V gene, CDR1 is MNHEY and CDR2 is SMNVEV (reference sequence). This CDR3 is CASSLSNEQFF. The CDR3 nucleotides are TGTGCCAGCAGTTTAAGCAATGAGCAGTTCTTC.

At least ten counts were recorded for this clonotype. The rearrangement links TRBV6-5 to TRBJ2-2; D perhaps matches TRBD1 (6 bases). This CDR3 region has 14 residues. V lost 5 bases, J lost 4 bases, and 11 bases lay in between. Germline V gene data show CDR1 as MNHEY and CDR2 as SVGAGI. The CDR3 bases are TGTGCCAGCAGTACAGGGATGGGCACCGGGGAGCTGTTTTTT. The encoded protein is CASSTGMGTGELFF.

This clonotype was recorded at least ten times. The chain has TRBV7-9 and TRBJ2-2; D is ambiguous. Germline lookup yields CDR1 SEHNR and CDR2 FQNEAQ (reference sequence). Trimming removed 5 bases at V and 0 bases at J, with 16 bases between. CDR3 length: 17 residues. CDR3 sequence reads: CASSPIQHSANTGELFF. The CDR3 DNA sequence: TGTGCCAGCAGCCCCATACAGCATTCCGCGAACACCGGGGAGCTGTTTTTT.

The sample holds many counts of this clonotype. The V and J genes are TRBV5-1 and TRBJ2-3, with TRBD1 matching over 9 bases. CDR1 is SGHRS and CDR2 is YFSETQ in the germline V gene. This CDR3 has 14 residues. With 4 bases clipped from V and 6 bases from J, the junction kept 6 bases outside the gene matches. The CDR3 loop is CASSPGQGLDTQYF. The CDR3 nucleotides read TGCGCCAGCAGCCCGGGACAGGGCCTGGATACGCAGTATTTT.